What follows describes a single TCR beta chain. Its antigen is not identified. CDR3 length: 16 amino acids. The ends were cut back, 7 bases at V and 6 bases at J, with 19 bases in the middle. Germline V gene data show CDR1 as MDHEN and CDR2 as SYDVKM. After the first PCR, alpha and beta chain libraries were processed separately. This entry belongs to a study of naive and memory T cell subsets. Study-wide points: Especially in CD8 cells, naive repertoires contained a few larger clonotypes, possibly CD45RA-re-expressing memory cells.

An equimolar mix of two oligonucleotides served as the beta constant-region primer for TRBC1 and TRBC2. Nested alpha and beta constant-region primers with the SP2 primer drove four PCR rounds on ligated cDNA. TCRdb re-called the UMI-ligation and nested PCR reads with MiXCR, one entry per CDR3 protein. The sample shows about 150,000 distinct CDR3 sequences, roughly 23% of them seen only once. Sequencing was done on a sample of naive CD4+ T cells from blood. The chain uses TRBV28 and TRBJ1-6; D may be TRBD1 (6 bases). The origin of this receptor is a human donor in good health. The CDR3 DNA is TGTGCCAGCAATTCACTGGGGGGGGCGTTTAATTCACCCCTCCACTTT. Encoded protein: CASNSLGGAFNSPLHF.